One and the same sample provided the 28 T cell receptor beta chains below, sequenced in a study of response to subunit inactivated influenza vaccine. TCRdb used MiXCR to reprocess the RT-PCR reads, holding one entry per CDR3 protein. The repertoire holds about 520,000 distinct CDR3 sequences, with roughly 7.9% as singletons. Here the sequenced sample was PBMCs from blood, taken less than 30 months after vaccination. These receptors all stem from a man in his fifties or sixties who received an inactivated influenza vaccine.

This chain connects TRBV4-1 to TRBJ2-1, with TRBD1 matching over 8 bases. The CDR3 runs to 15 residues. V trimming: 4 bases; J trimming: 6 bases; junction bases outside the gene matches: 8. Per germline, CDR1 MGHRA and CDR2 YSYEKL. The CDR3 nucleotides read TGCGCCAGCAGCCCGACAGGGGTAGTTACCAATGAGCAGTTCTTC. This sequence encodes CASSPTGVVTNEQFF.

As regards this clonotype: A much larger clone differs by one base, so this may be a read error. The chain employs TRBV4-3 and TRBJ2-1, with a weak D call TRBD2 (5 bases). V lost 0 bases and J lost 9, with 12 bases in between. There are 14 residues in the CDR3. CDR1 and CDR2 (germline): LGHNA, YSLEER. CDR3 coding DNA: TGCGCCAGCAGCCAAGATCGAGTTGAGGGTGAGCAGTTCTTC. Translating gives CASSQDRVEGEQFF.

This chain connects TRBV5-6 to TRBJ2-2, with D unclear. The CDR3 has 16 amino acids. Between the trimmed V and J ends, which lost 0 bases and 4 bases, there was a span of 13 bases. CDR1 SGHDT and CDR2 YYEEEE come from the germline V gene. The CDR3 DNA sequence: TGTGCCAGCAGCTTGGAAGGCGCCCCTGGCACCGGGGAGCTGTTTTTT. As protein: CASSLEGAPGTGELFF.

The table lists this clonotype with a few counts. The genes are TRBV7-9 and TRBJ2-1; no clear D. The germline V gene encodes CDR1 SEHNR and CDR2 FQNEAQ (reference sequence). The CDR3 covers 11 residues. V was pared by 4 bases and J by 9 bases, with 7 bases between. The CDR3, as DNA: TGTGCCAGCAGCTACCAGGTTGAGCAGTTCTTC. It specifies CASSYQVEQFF.

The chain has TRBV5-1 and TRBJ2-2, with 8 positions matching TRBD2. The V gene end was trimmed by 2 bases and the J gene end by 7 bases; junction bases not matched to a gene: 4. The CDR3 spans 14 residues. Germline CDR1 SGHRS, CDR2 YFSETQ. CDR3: CASSFREGGGELFF. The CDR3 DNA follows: TGCGCCAGCAGCTTTCGGGAGGGCGGCGGGGAGCTGTTTTTT. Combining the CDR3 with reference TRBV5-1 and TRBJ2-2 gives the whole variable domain KAGVTQTPRYLIKTRGQQVTLSCSPISGHRSVSWYQQTPGQGLQFLFEYFSETQRNKGNFPGRFSGRQFSNSRSEMNVSTLELGDSALYLCASSFREGGGELFFGEGSRLTVL.

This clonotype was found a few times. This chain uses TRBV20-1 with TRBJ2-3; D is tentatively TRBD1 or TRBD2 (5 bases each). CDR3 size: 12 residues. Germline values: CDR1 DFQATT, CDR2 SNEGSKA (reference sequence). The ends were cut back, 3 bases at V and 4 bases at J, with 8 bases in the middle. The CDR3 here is CSASPGPDTQYF. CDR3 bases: TGCAGTGCTAGCCCGGGGCCAGATACGCAGTATTTT.

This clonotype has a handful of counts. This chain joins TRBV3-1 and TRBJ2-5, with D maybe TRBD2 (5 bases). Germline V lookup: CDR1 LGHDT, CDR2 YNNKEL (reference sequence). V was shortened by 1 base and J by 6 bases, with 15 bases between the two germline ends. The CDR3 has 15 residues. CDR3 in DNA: TGTGCCAGCAGCCAAGGGCAGCTTCGGGAAAAGACCCAGTACTTC. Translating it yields CASSQGQLREKTQYF.

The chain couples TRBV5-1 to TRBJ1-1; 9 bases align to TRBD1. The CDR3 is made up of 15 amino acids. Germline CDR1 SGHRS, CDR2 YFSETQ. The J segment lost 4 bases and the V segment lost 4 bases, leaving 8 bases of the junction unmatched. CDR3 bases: TGCGCCAGCAGCGAGGGGACAGGGTATGTCACTGAAGCTTTCTTT. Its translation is CASSEGTGYVTEAFF. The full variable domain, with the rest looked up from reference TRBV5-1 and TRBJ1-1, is KAGVTQTPRYLIKTRGQQVTLSCSPISGHRSVSWYQQTPGQGLQFLFEYFSETQRNKGNFPGRFSGRQFSNSRSEMNVSTLELGDSALYLCASSEGTGYVTEAFFGQGTRLTVV.

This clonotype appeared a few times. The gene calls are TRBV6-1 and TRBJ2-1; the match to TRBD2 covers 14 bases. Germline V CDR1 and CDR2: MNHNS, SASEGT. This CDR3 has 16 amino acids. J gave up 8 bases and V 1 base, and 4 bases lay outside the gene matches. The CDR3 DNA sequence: TGTGCCAGCAGTGAAGTCTCGGGACTAGCGGGAGATGAGCAGTTCTTC. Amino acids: CASSEVSGLAGDEQFF.

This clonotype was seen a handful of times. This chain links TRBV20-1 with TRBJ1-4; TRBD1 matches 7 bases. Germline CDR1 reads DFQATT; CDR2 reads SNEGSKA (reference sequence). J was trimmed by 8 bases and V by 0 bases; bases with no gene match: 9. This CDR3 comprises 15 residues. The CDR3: CSARDWGNRGEKLFF. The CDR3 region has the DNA TGCAGTGCTAGAGATTGGGGGAACAGGGGAGAAAAACTGTTTTTT.

The CDR3 DNA follows: TGTGCCAGCAGCCAAGATCGAAGGGCCTCCCGGGAGACCCAGTACTTC. This codes for CASSQDRRASRETQYF. The chain couples TRBV3-1 to TRBJ2-5; D is unresolved. CDR3 size: 16 residues. Germline lookup yields CDR1 LGHDT and CDR2 YNNKEL (reference sequence). The V gene lost 0 bases and the J gene lost 5 bases, with 16 bases spanning the gap.

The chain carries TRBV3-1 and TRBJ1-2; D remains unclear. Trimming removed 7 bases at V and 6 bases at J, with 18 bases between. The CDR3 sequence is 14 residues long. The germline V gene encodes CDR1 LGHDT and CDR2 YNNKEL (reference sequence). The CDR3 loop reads CASTNHGLEDGYTF. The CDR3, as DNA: TGTGCCAGCACCAACCACGGATTGGAGGATGGCTACACCTTC.

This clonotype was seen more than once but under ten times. The CDR3 sequence is CASSEGPFGSYEQYF. The CDR3 DNA is TGCGCCAGCAGTGAAGGTCCATTTGGCTCCTACGAGCAGTACTTC. The genes are TRBV10-2 and TRBJ2-7, with D uncertain. Germline V gene lookup returns CDR1 WSHSY and CDR2 SAAADI. V lost 3 bases to trimming and J lost 0 bases, with 12 bases between them. The CDR3 runs to 15 residues.

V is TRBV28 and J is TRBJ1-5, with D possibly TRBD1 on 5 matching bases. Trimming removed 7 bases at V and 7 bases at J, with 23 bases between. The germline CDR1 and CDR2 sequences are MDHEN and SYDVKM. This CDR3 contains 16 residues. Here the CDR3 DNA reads TGTGCCAGCACCCCAAATGCTCGCAGGGTACGACAGCCCCAGCATTTT. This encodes CASTPNARRVRQPQHF.

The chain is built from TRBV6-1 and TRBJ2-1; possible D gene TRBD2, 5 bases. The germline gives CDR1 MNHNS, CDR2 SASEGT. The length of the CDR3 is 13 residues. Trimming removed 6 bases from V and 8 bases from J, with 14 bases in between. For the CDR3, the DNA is TGTGCCAGCAGCCCGGGAATTTTATATGAGCAGTTCTTC. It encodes CASSPGILYEQFF.

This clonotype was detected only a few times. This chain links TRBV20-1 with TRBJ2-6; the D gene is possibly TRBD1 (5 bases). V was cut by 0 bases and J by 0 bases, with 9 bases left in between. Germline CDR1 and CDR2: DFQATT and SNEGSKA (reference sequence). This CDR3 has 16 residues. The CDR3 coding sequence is TGCAGTGCTAGAGATCCCAGGGACTCTGGGGCCAACGTCCTGACTTTC. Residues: CSARDPRDSGANVLTF.

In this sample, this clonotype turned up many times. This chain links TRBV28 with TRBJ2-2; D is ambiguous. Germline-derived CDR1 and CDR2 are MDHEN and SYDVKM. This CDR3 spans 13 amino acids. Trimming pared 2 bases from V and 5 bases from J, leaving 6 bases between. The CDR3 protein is CASSLPETGELFF. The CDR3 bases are TGTGCCAGCAGTTTACCCGAAACCGGGGAGCTGTTTTTT.

CDR3 coding DNA: TGTGCCAGTAGTAGGGGCACAAACATTCAGTACTTC. This sequence encodes CASSRGTNIQYF. V and J are TRBV19 and TRBJ2-4; perhaps TRBD1 as D (5 bases). Trimming took off 4 bases at V and 6 bases at J, with 7 bases between the two ends. CDR3 length: 12 residues. The germline V gene encodes CDR1 LNHDA and CDR2 SQIVND (reference sequence). The full variable domain, its missing parts supplied by reference TRBV19 and TRBJ2-4, is DGGITQSPKYLFRKEGQNVTLSCEQNLNHDAMYWYRQDPGQGLRLIYYSQIVNDFQKGDIAEGYSVSREKKESFPLTVTSAQKNPTAFYLCASSRGTNIQYFGAGTRLSVL.

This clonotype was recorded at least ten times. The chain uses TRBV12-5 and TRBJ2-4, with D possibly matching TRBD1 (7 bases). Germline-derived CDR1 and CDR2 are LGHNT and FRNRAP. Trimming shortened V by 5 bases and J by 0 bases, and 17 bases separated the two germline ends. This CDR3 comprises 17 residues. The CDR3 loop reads CASGPPHRGLAKNIQYF. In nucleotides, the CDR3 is TGTGCTAGTGGTCCCCCCCACAGGGGACTAGCCAAAAACATTCAGTACTTC.

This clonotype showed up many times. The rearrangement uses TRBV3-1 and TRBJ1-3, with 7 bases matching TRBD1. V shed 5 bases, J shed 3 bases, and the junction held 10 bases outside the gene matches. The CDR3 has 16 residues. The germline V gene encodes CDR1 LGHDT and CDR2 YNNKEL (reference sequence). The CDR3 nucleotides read TGTGCCAGCAGCACGGGACAGTCCCTGATTGGAAACACCATATATTTT. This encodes CASSTGQSLIGNTIYF.

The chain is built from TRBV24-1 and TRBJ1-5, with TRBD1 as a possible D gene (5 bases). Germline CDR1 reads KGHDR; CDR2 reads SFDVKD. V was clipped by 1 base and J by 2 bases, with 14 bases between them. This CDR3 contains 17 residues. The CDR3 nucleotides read TGTGCCACCAGTGATTTAGGTCGGGGCTGGGGCAATCAGCCCCAGCATTTT. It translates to CATSDLGRGWGNQPQHF.

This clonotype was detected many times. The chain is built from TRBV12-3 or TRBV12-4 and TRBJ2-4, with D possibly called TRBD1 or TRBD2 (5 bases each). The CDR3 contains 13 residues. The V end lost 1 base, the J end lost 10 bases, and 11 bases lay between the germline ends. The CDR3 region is CASSLGDQYIQYF. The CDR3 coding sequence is TGTGCCAGCAGTTTAGGGGACCAGTATATTCAGTACTTC.

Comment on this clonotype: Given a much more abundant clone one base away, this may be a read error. CDR3 nucleotide sequence: TGTGCCAGCAGTATCACGCGGGGGACAGGGGTCGGAAAACTGTTTTTT. This translates into CASSITRGTGVGKLFF. This rearrangement joins TRBV6-1 to TRBJ1-4; TRBD1 matches 10 bases. The germline V gene encodes CDR1 MNHNS and CDR2 SASEGT. The CDR3 extends over 16 amino acids. The ends lost 5 bases at V and 10 bases at J; junction bases unmatched: 13.

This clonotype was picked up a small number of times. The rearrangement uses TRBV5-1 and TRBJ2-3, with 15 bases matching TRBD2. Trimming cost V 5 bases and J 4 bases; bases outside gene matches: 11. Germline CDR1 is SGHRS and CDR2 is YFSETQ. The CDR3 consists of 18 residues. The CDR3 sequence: CASRSGLAGGEAADTQYF. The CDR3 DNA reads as TGCGCCAGCAGGTCAGGACTAGCGGGAGGGGAAGCCGCAGATACGCAGTATTTT.

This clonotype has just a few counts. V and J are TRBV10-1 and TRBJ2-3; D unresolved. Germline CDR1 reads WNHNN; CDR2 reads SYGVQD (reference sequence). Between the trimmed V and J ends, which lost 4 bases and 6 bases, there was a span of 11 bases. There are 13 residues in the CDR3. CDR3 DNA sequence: TGCGCCAGCAGTGCAGAGGTCTTCGATACGCAGTATTTT. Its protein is CASSAEVFDTQYF.

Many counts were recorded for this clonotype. CDR3 sequence reads: CASTPGQTDTQYF. Written as DNA, the CDR3 is TGTGCCAGCACCCCCGGGCAGACAGATACGCAGTATTTT. V is TRBV6-2 or TRBV6-3 and J is TRBJ2-3; D unclear. The CDR3 loop spans 13 amino acids. With 7 bases removed from V and 3 bases from J, the gap between germline ends came to 11 bases. Germline loops: CDR1 MNHEY, CDR2 SVGEGT.

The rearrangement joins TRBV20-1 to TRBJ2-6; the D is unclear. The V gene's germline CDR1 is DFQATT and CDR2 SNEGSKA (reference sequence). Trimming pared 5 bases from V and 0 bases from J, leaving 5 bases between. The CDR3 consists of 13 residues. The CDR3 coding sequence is TGCAGTGCTCTAAGCTCTGGGGCCAACGTCCTGACTTTC. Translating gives CSALSSGANVLTF.

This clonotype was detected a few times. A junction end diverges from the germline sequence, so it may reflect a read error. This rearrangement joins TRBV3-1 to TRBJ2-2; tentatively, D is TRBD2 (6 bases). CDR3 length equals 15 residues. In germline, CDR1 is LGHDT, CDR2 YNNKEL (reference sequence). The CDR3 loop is CASSQERLFTGGLFF. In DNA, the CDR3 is TGTGCCAGCAGCCAAGAAAGGTTATTCACCGGGGGGCTGTTTTTT.